The T cell receptor (beta chain) under discussion was sequenced for a study of T cells in pancreatic ductal adenocarcinoma. General observations from the study: This surgical cohort overrepresents the minority presenting with early-stage disease. Tumors hold more CD45RO+ effector T cells, which may bias toward lower diversity. Unique clonotypes were around 8-fold more numerous in blood than in tumor.

With 2 bases removed from V and 5 bases from J, the gap between germline ends came to 22 bases. Germline values: CDR1 SGHDN, CDR2 FVKESK. The CDR3 covers 18 residues. Libraries were prepared by immunoSEQ multiplex PCR; TCRdb keeps only in-frame clonotypes and omits some of them. Of around 94,000 clones listed, 90% to 95% are singletons. No neoadjuvant therapy was given to the selected pancreatic ductal adenocarcinoma patients before their surgery. A note on this clone: What it binds is unknown.

V is TRBV14 and J is TRBJ2-1, with D perhaps TRBD2 (5 bases). The receptor comes from a human donor with pancreatic ductal adenocarcinoma. Material for sequencing was PBMCs. The CDR3 loop is CASSQTSLRDRTNNEQFF. As DNA, the CDR3 is TGTGCCAGCAGCCAAACATCATTGAGGGATAGAACCAACAATGAGCAGTTCTTC.